A single sample is the source of the 21 T cell receptor beta chains below, sequenced in a study of Ad26.COV2.S vaccination and SARS-CoV-2 variants. Data came from immunoSEQ multiplex PCR; TCRdb stores just in-frame clones and leaves some out. The data contain a few hundred thousand clones, about nine tenths of them seen just once; the ten biggest clones take up over 9%. Treatment of the sample: some 20 received Ad26.COV2.S at low or high dose, single or two shots; several received placebo; per-sample allocation not given. All samples were drawn on day 63, counting from the first vaccine or placebo injection. This specimen was peripheral blood, taken in a trial of Ad26.COV2.S vaccine versus placebo. The receptors originated from a person aged 18-60 years who received the Ad26.COV2.S COVID-19 vaccine or a placebo.

Only one count was recorded for this clone. V is TRBV29-1 and J is TRBJ2-7, with 8 bases fitting TRBD1. This CDR3 is 12 amino acids long. CDR1 and CDR2 (germline): SQVTM, ANQGSEA. J lost 7 bases, V lost 4 bases, and 6 bases had no gene match. The CDR3 loop reads CSVVGTGYEQYF. The CDR3 region has the DNA TGCAGCGTTGTAGGGACAGGATATGAGCAGTACTTC.

The chain uses TRBV7-9 and TRBJ2-5, with a weak D call TRBD2 (6 bases). Trimming removed 3 bases at V and 0 bases at J, with 23 bases between. Looked up from germline, CDR1 is SEHNR and CDR2 is FQNEAQ (reference sequence). The CDR3 contains 19 residues. The CDR3 DNA follows: TGTGCCAGCAGCTTGATGAGACTAGAAGGTTTTTTTTACCAAGAGACCCAGTACTTC. Translated, it gives CASSLMRLEGFFYQETQYF. The full variable domain, rest sourced from reference TRBV7-9 and TRBJ2-5, is DTGVSQNPRHKITKRGQNVTFRCDPISEHNRLYWYRQTLGQGPEFLTYFQNEAQLEKSRLLSDRFSAERPKGSFSTLEIQRTEQGDSAMYLCASSLMRLEGFFYQETQYFGPGTRLLVL.

V is TRBV25-1 and J is TRBJ1-2; 8 bases map to TRBD1. The CDR3 runs 16 residues. The germline CDR1 and CDR2 sequences are MGHDK and SYGVNS. Germline trimming cut 2 bases from V and 2 bases from J; bases unmatched to any gene: 7. CDR3 sequence (DNA): TGTGCCAGCAGTGAACCCGGGACAGGCCAAAACTATGGCTACACCTTC. Protein product: CASSEPGTGQNYGYTF.

The table lists this clone with a few counts. This chain connects TRBV2 to TRBJ1-3; D unresolved. Germline values: CDR1 SNHLY, CDR2 FYNNEI. The CDR3 extends over 14 amino acids. Trimming left V 2 bases short and J 0 bases short, with 5 bases between. The CDR3 nucleotides read TGTGCCAGCAGTGAAATCCTCTCTGGAAACACCATATATTTT. Residues: CASSEILSGNTIYF.

This clone was counted a single time. The V and J genes are TRBV12-3 or TRBV12-4 and TRBJ1-6, with unresolved D. The CDR3 has 13 residues. Trimming removed 3 bases from V and 10 bases from J, with 10 bases in between. Here the CDR3 reads CASSFGQGSPLHF. The CDR3 bases are TGTGCCAGCAGTTTTGGCCAAGGATCACCCCTCCACTTT.

The V gene is TRBV27, the J gene TRBJ1-1, with D perhaps TRBD1 (6 bases). CDR3 length: 13 amino acids. Germline assignment: CDR1 MNHEY and CDR2 SMNVEV (reference sequence). The V end lost 5 bases, the J end lost 5 bases, and 12 bases lay between the germline ends. CDR3 DNA sequence: TGTGCCAGCAGTCAGAACAGGGAAACTGAAGCTTTCTTT. This codes for CASSQNRETEAFF.

This clone was detected only a few times. This sequence joins TRBV5-1 and TRBJ2-7; D may be TRBD2 (6 bases). Trimming took off 0 bases at V and 0 bases at J, with 13 bases between the two ends. Germline V gene data show CDR1 as SGHRS and CDR2 as YFSETQ. This CDR3 has 16 amino acids. The DNA for the CDR3 is TGCGCCAGCAGCTTGGATAGCGGAGGGATCTCCTACGAGCAGTACTTC. Its translation: CASSLDSGGISYEQYF.

The chain couples TRBV9 to TRBJ2-5, with 7 bases matching TRBD1. J was trimmed by 4 bases and V by 0 bases; bases with no gene match: 6. The CDR3 has 15 residues. Per the germline V gene, CDR1 is SGDLS and CDR2 is YYNGEE. The DNA of the CDR3 is TGTGCCAGCAGCGTAGACGAGACAGGGCTAGAGACCCAGTACTTC. Translation gives CASSVDETGLETQYF.

The sample holds one count of this clone. The chain carries TRBV6-5 and TRBJ1-1, with unresolved D. Germline V lookup: CDR1 MNHEY, CDR2 SVGAGI. This CDR3 spans 15 amino acids. The V and J ends lost 0 bases and 2 bases respectively, with 10 bases between them. The CDR3 sequence: CASSYSLQINTEAFF. CDR3 coding DNA: TGTGCCAGCAGTTACTCGTTACAGATAAACACTGAAGCTTTCTTT.

The chain uses TRBV3-1 (or the pseudogene TRBV3-2) and TRBJ2-7; TRBD2 matches 14 bases. Germline V lookup: CDR1 LGHDT, CDR2 YNNKEL (reference sequence). Trimming removed 0 bases from V and 6 bases from J; junction bases left unmatched: 4. The CDR3 spans 16 residues. DNA for the CDR3: TGTGCCAGCAGCCAAGATGTTGGACTAGCGGGAGGCGAGCAGTACTTC. This sequence encodes CASSQDVGLAGGEQYF.

The rearrangement links TRBV7-2 to TRBJ2-3, with 9 bases aligning to TRBD2. Trimming cost V 5 bases and J 2 bases; bases outside gene matches: 17. Germline V CDR1 and CDR2: SGHTA, FQGNSA. This CDR3 has 19 residues. DNA of the CDR3: TGTGCCAGCAGCCCCTGGACATGGCGGGAGGGCCGGGTCACAGATACGCAGTATTTT. Protein: CASSPWTWREGRVTDTQYF.

The CDR3: CASSFGSGIQETQYF. CDR3 nucleotide sequence: TGTGCCAGCAGCTTCGGGAGCGGGATTCAAGAGACCCAGTACTTC. The chain is built from TRBV7-9 and TRBJ2-5; 7 bases match TRBD2. CDR1 and CDR2 from the germline V gene are SEHNR and FQNEAQ (reference sequence). The CDR3 spans 15 residues. The ends lost 3 bases at V and 2 bases at J; junction bases unmatched: 6.

This chain connects TRBV18 to TRBJ1-4; 7 nucleotides agree with TRBD1. Germline loops: CDR1 KGHSH, CDR2 LQKENI. Trimming removed 3 bases from V and 0 bases from J; junction bases left unmatched: 13. This CDR3 has 19 amino acids. The CDR3 DNA sequence: TGTGCCAGCTCACCCGCCTTAGGGACAGCGTTTGCAACTAATGAAAAACTGTTTTTT. It specifies CASSPALGTAFATNEKLFF.

The genes are TRBV30 and TRBJ1-5, with D maybe TRBD1 (6 bases). V dropped 0 bases and J dropped 9 bases, with 9 bases sitting between them. The CDR3 consists of 12 residues. The germline V gene has CDR1 GTSNPN and CDR2 SVGIG (reference sequence). The CDR3 reads CAWSVQQGPQHF. The CDR3 nucleotides are TGTGCCTGGAGTGTACAACAGGGGCCCCAGCATTTT. The whole variable domain, remainder taken from reference TRBV30 and TRBJ1-5, is SQTIHQWPATLVQPVGSPLSLECTVEGTSNPNLYWYRQAAGRGLQLLFYSVGIGQISSEVPQNLSASRPQDRQFILSSKKLLLSDSGFYLCAWSVQQGPQHFGDGTRLSIL.

The chain uses TRBV5-1 and TRBJ2-7; 10 bases fit TRBD1. Germline lookup yields CDR1 SGHRS and CDR2 YFSETQ. This CDR3 is 15 amino acids long. V was clipped by 0 bases and J by 3 bases; unmatched bases: 3. The CDR3 is CASSLVGQGNYEQYF. The DNA for the CDR3 is TGCGCCAGCAGCTTGGTGGGACAGGGGAACTACGAGCAGTACTTC.

This rearrangement joins TRBV11-2 to TRBJ1-6, with 7 bases aligning to TRBD1. V lost 6 bases, J lost 10 bases, and 9 bases stayed unmatched. CDR1 is SGHAT and CDR2 is FQNNGV in the germline V gene. CDR3 length equals 14 residues. The chain's CDR3 is CASSHGQVLSPLHF. The CDR3 DNA follows: TGTGCCAGCAGTCACGGACAGGTCCTCTCACCCCTCCACTTT.

In this sample, this clone turned up a few times. CDR3 protein: CASSLVDSYEQYF. Written as DNA, the CDR3 is TGTGCCAGCAGTTTAGTGGACAGCTACGAGCAGTACTTC. The V call is TRBV12-3 or TRBV12-4, the J call TRBJ2-7, with a possible D match to TRBD1 (6 bases). The V gene lost 1 base and the J gene lost 3 bases, with 7 bases spanning the gap. The CDR3 sequence is 13 residues long.

The gene calls are TRBV4-1 and TRBJ1-1; D is possibly TRBD1 (6 bases). There are 16 residues in the CDR3. The V gene lost 4 bases and the J gene lost 0 bases, with 15 bases spanning the gap. In germline, CDR1 is MGHRA, CDR2 YSYEKL. The CDR3 sequence is CASSPAAGAMNTEAFF. The CDR3 bases are TGCGCCAGCAGCCCCGCGGCAGGGGCCATGAACACTGAAGCTTTCTTT.

The chain links TRBV27 to TRBJ1-2; 9 nucleotides align to TRBD1. The CDR3 length is 16 residues. Germline assignment: CDR1 MNHEY and CDR2 SMNVEV (reference sequence). V was pared by 6 bases and J by 2 bases, with 10 bases of the junction left unmatched. CDR3: CASRSLTGGFNYGYTF. The CDR3 DNA is TGTGCCAGCAGATCGTTGACAGGGGGTTTCAACTATGGCTACACCTTC.

The J gene is TRBJ1-5, the V gene TRBV5-6; possible D gene TRBD1, 5 bases. Germline CDR1 and CDR2: SGHDT and YYEEEE. Deletions cut 1 base from V and 4 bases from J, with 12 bases between. The CDR3 runs to 15 residues. CDR3 in amino acids: CASSLSGAGNQPQHF. CDR3 nucleotide sequence: TGTGCCAGCAGCTTGTCCGGGGCCGGAAATCAGCCCCAGCATTTT.

Worth noting for this clone: Other DNA sequences in this specimen translate into the identical CDR3. This rearrangement joins TRBV7-2 to TRBJ2-7; 15 bases align to TRBD2. This CDR3 comprises 15 residues. V shed 5 bases, J shed 3 bases, and the junction held 2 bases outside the gene matches. CDR1 is SGHTA, CDR2 FQGNSA, per germline. The CDR3 reads CASSLGLAGGYEQYF. CDR3 bases: TGTGCCAGCAGCCTGGGACTAGCGGGAGGCTACGAGCAGTACTTC.